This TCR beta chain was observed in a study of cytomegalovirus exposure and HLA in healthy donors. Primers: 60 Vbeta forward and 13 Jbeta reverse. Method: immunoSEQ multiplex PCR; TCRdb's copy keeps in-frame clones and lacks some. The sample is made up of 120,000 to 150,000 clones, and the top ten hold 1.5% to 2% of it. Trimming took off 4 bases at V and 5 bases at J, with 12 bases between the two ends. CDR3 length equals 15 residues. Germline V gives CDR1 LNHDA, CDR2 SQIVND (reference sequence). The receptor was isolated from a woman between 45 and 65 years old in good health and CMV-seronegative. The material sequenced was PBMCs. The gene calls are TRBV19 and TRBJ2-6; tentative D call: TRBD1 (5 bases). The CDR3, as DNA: TGTGCCAGTAGTAAGGGGCAGGGCTGGGCCAACGTCCTGACTTTC. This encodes CASSKGQGWANVLTF.